This T cell receptor beta chain was sequenced during a study of OX40 agonist ivuxolimab in advanced cancers. Overall study: With a range of roughly 23 to 90, age averaged approximately 60 years, and about 83% were male. Regarding the study as a whole: At 0.1 to 3.0 mg/kg, clonal expansion of CD4+ and CD8+ blood T cells had occurred by week 6. Low normalized T-cell clonal expansion was additionally recorded for some nonresponders. Among the least clonally expanded were partial responders at 0.1-3.0 mg/kg.

This clone was recorded once. What it binds is not known. V lost 0 bases to trimming and J lost 8 bases; unmatched junction nucleotides: 12. This CDR3 is 17 amino acids long. Germline-derived CDR1 and CDR2 are LNHNV and YYDKDF (reference sequence). Data came from immunoSEQ multiplex PCR; TCRdb stores just in-frame clones and leaves some out. The sample carries around 140,000 clones, approximately 94% recorded once. The J gene is TRBJ1-4, the V gene TRBV15; 7 nucleotides align to TRBD1. The TCR sequence derives from an adult with an advanced solid tumor such as melanoma, head and neck, liver or kidney cancer. Here the sequenced sample was CD4+ or CD8+ T cells sorted from blood, taken in a trial of the OX40 agonist ivuxolimab. The CDR3 is CATSRDSSRQGYEKLFF. The DNA of the CDR3 is TGTGCCACCAGCAGAGATTCTTCCAGACAGGGCTACGAAAAACTGTTTTTT.